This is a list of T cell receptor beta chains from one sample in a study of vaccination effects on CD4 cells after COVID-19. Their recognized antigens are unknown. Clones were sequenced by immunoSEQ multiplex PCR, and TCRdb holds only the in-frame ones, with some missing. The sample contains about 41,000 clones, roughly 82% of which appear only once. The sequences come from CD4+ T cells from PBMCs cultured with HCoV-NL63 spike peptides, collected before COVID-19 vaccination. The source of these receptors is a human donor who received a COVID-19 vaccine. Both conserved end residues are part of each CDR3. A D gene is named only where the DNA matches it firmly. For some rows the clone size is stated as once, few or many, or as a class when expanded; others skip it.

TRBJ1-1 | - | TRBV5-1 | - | TGCGCCAGCAGGGGACGGCTGAACACTGAAGCTTTCTTT | CASRGRLNTEAFF
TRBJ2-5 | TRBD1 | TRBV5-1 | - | TGCGCCAGCAGCATAGGGACAGTCCGGGAGACCCAGTACTTC | CASSIGTVRETQYF
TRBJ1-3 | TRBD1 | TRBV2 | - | TGTGCCAGCAGTGTGAGCGCAGGGGGAACTGGAAACACCATATATTTT | CASSVSAGGTGNTIYF
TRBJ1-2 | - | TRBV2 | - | TGTGCCAGCGACCAACGAGGAAGCTATGGCTACACCTTC | CASDQRGSYGYTF
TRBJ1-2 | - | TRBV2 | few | TGTGCCAGCAGTGTGAAGTATGGCTACACCTTC | CASSVKYGYTF
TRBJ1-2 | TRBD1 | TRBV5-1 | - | TGCGCCAGCAGAAGGAACCCCGGGACAGGATACAACGGCTACACCTTC | CASRRNPGTGYNGYTF
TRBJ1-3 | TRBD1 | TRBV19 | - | TGTGCCAGTAGTGGTACTACAGGGGCTACCTCTGGAAACACCATATATTTT | CASSGTTGATSGNTIYF
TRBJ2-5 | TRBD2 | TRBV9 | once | TGTGCCAGCAGCGTTGGCCTTCTAGCGGGGGGGGAAGAGACCCAGTACTTC | CASSVGLLAGGEETQYF
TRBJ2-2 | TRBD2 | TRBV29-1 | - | TGCAGCTCTAGCGGGGGGGAGGACACCGGGGAGCTGTTTTTT | CSSSGGEDTGELFF
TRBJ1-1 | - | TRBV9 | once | TGTGCCAGCAGCGTAGCGGGACTCCTAAACACTGAAGCTTTCTTT | CASSVAGLLNTEAFF
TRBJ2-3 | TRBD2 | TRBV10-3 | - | TGTGCCATCAGTGGCAGCGGGGGCACAGATACGCAGTATTTT | CAISGSGGTDTQYF
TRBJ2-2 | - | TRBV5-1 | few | TGCGCCAGCAGCTTTGACACAAACACCGGGGAGCTGTTTTTT | CASSFDTNTGELFF
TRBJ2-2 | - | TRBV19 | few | TGTGCCAGTAGGCCCCGGGGGAGACCGAACACCGGGGAGCTGTTTTTT | CASRPRGRPNTGELFF
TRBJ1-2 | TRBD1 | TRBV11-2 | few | TGTGCCAGCAGCTCAGGACAGGGTCTGAACTATGGCTACACCTTC | CASSSGQGLNYGYTF
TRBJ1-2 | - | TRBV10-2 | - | TGCGCCAGCAGTGAGGCCTTTAACAGCGCCGTTGGGGGCTACACCTTC | CASSEAFNSAVGGYTF
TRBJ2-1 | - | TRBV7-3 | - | TGTGCCAGCAGCCTGAGGGGGGGGGCAGGTGAGCAGTTCTTC | CASSLRGGAGEQFF
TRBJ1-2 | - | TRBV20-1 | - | TGCAGTGCCCCTAACTATGGCTACACCTTC | CSAPNYGYTF
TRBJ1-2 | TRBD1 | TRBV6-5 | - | TGTGCCAGCAGTTACTCGAGGGACAGGGGAGGTGGCTACACCTTC | CASSYSRDRGGGYTF
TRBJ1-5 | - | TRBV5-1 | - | TGCGCCAGCAGCTTGGAGTCAGGGGCGATAGGACAGCCCCAGCATTTT | CASSLESGAIGQPQHF
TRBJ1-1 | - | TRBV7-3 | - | TGTGCCAGCAGCTTAACGGCAGGGGCGGGTGAAGCTTTCTTT | CASSLTAGAGEAFF
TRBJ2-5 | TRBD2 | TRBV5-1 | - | TGCGCCAGCAGCTTTAGCGGGGGGGGCCAAGAGACCCAGTACTTC | CASSFSGGGQETQYF
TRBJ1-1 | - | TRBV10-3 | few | TGTGCCATCAGTGGTCAGGGAGGGACTGAAGCTTTCTTT | CAISGQGGTEAFF
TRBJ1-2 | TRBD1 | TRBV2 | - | TGTGCCAGCAGTAAACAGGGGAACTATGGCTACACCTTC | CASSKQGNYGYTF
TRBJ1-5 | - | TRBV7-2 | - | TGTGCCAGCAGCCTCGGTCCGGTCCGGGCTCAGCCCCAGCATTTT | CASSLGPVRAQPQHF
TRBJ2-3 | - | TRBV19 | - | TGTGCCAGTAGACATTCGGGGACAGATACGCAGTATTTT | CASRHSGTDTQYF
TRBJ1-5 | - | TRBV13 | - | TGTGCCAGCAGCTTTAGGAGGGATAGCAATCAGCCCCAGCATTTT | CASSFRRDSNQPQHF
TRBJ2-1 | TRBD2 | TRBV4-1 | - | TGCGCCAGCAGCCAAGGGCTAGCGGGGGGGCCGGTGGAGAATGAGCAGTTCTTC | CASSQGLAGGPVENEQFF
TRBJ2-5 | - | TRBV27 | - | TGTGCCAGCAGTTTAAACGAGGGGGAGACCCAGTACTTC | CASSLNEGETQYF
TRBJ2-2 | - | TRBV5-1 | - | TGCGCCAGCAGCTTGGGGACTTTCACCGGGGAGCTGTTTTTT | CASSLGTFTGELFF
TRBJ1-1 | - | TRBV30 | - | TGTGCCTGGAGAAGGGTGGGGAACACTGAAGCTTTCTTT | CAWRRVGNTEAFF
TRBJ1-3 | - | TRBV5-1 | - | TGCGCCAGCAGCTTGGATCCGGGTTTTTCTGGAAACACCATATATTTT | CASSLDPGFSGNTIYF